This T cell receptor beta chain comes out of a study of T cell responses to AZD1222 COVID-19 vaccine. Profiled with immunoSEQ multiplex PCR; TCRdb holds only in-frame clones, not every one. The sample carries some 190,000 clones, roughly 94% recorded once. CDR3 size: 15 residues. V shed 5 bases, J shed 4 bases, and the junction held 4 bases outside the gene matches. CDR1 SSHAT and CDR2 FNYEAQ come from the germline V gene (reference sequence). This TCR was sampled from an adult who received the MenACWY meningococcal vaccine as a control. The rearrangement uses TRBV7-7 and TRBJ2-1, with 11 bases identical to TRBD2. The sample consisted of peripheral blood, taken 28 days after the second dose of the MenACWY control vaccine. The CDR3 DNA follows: TGTGCCAGCAGCCAAATAGCGGGGGGGTACAATGAGCAGTTCTTC. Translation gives CASSQIAGGYNEQFF.